The source of this T cell receptor beta chain is a study of blood T cell repertoires in COVID-19. The overall study: There were acute and convalescent COVID-19 samples, and they came from the United States, Italy and Spain.

Authors' data handling: By means of reference gene primer amplification, nucleated cell counts were estimated. Profiled with immunoSEQ multiplex PCR; TCRdb holds only in-frame clones, not every one. V and J calls and clone size follow that table, whereas D and trimming were derived from the DNA. The repertoire consists of fewer than 75,000 clones, with 70% to 90% occurring once and the leading ten covering about 4%. This clone appeared once. The CDR3 consists of 15 residues. Germline CDR1 and CDR2: SGHVS and FQNEAQ. V was cut by 5 bases and J by 0 bases, with 14 bases left in between. The rearrangement uses TRBV7-8 and TRBJ2-7; possible D gene TRBD2, 6 bases. The TCR was taken from a man in his 70s with acute or convalescent COVID-19. Input material: peripheral blood. The CDR3 reads CASSPRGGVSYEQYF. CDR3 sequence (DNA): TGTGCCAGCAGCCCAAGGGGCGGGGTCTCCTACGAGCAGTACTTC. Filled out from reference TRBV7-8 and TRBJ2-7, the complete variable domain reads GAGVSQSPRYKVAKRGQDVALRCDPISGHVSLFWYQQALGQGPEFLTYFQNEAQLDKSGLPSDRFFAERPEGSVSTLKIQRTQQEDSAVYLCASSPRGGVSYEQYFGPGTRLTVT.